This entry describes one T cell receptor beta chain. The sample comes from a study of blood T cell repertoires in COVID-19. Clones were read by immunoSEQ multiplex PCR, and TCRdb kept only the in-frame ones, dropping some. The sample has about 310,000 clones, around 90% seen once; the top ten hold approximately 5%. The CDR3 is 12 amino acids. Germline values: CDR1 SQVTM, CDR2 ANQGSEA. Trimming cost V 5 bases and J 5 bases, with 13 bases left between them. The sample was PBMCs or T cells enriched from blood (not recorded which). This TCR derives from a man between 60 and 75 years old who had recovered from COVID-19. The gene calls are TRBV29-1 and TRBJ2-7, with D possibly being TRBD1 or TRBD2 (6 bases each). The CDR3 DNA follows: TGCAGCGTTCAAGGGGGGCCCCACGAGCAGTACTTC. Protein sequence: CSVQGGPHEQYF.